These T cell receptor beta chains were read from a single sample in a study of blood T cell repertoires in COVID-19. TCRdb's table, derived via immunoSEQ multiplex PCR, lists solely in-frame clones and lacks some. This sample carries 300,000 to 500,000 clones, roughly 90% of them seen once, and the ten largest clones take around 0.97%. The material sequenced was PBMCs or T cells enriched from blood (not recorded which). The source of these receptors is a woman aged 30 to 39 with acute COVID-19. Each CDR3 is given with its conserved first and last residue. A D gene is named only where the DNA matches it firmly. Clone size is given for some rows only: seen once, a few or many times, or a class if the clone is expanded.

.	TRBJ2-4	.	TRBV5-1	13	CASSLQEGNIQYF	TGCGCCAGCAGCTTGCAGGAAGGAAACATTCAGTACTTC
.	TRBJ2-7	.	TRBV9	13	CASNRDPLSEQYF	TGTGCCAGCAATCGGGATCCCCTGAGCGAGCAGTACTTC
.	TRBJ1-1	TRBD1	TRBV7-3	13	CASSRGQGEKAFF	TGTGCCAGCAGCCGGGGACAGGGGGAGAAAGCTTTCTTT
.	TRBJ2-5	TRBD2	TRBV9	16	CASSVGGGGARETQYF	TGTGCCAGCAGCGTAGGTGGCGGGGGGGCCCGAGAGACCCAGTACTTC
.	TRBJ1-4	TRBD1	TRBV2	15	CASRQAGQVNEKLFF	TGTGCCAGCAGGCAAGCGGGACAGGTGAATGAAAAACTGTTTTTT
.	TRBJ1-1	.	TRBV19	14	CASRPSSGNTEAFF	TGTGCCAGTAGACCTTCTAGTGGAAACACTGAAGCTTTCTTT
.	TRBJ1-6	.	TRBV10-2	19	CASSESTNPGGQGGSPLHF	TGCGCCAGCAGTGAGTCGACTAATCCGGGGGGGCAGGGAGGCTCACCCCTCCACTTT
.	TRBJ2-3	.	TRBV28	12	CASSSLTDTQYF	TGTGCCAGCAGCTCTTTAACAGATACGCAGTATTTT
.	TRBJ2-7	.	TRBV15	14	CATNGTQVNYEQYF	TGTGCCACCAACGGGACACAGGTGAACTACGAGCAGTACTTC
.	TRBJ2-7	TRBD2	TRBV10-2	16	CASSETSLGRAYEQYF	TGCGCCAGCAGTGAGACCAGTTTGGGGAGGGCCTACGAGCAGTACTTC
once	TRBJ1-5	.	TRBV19	16	CASSIVEGSSNQPQHF	TGTGCCAGTAGTATAGTAGAGGGATCGAGCAATCAGCCCCAGCATTTT
.	TRBJ2-1	TRBD1	TRBV19	15	CASATGTPSYNEQFF	TGTGCCAGTGCGACAGGGACACCTTCCTACAATGAGCAGTTCTTC
.	TRBJ1-5	.	TRBV15	14	CATSRQGFNQPQHF	TGTGCCACCAGCCGCCAGGGGTTCAATCAGCCCCAGCATTTT
.	TRBJ2-4	TRBD2	TRBV5-1	15	CASSGPAGGRNIQYF	TGCGCCAGCAGCGGCCCTGCGGGGGGGCGAAACATTCAGTACTTC
.	TRBJ2-1	TRBD2	TRBV6-4	17	CASSDSHSGGAYNEQFF	TGTGCCAGCAGTGACTCGCACAGCGGGGGGGCCTACAATGAGCAGTTCTTC
few	TRBJ1-1	.	TRBV2	11	CASRAETEAFF	TGTGCCAGCAGGGCGGAGACTGAAGCTTTCTTT
.	TRBJ1-2	.	TRBV5-8	14	CASSSTHTNYGYTF	TGTGCCAGCAGCTCCACGCACACTAACTATGGCTACACCTTC
.	TRBJ1-2	.	TRBV14	13	CASSPGGGGGYTF	TGTGCCAGCAGCCCGGGGGGTGGAGGCGGCTACACCTTC
.	TRBJ1-2	.	TRBV18	13	CASSPGQNYGYTF	TGTGCCAGCTCACCAGGACAGAACTATGGCTACACCTTC
few	TRBJ1-1	.	TRBV3-1/TRBV3-2	14	CASSSWGEDTEAFF	TGTGCCAGCAGTTCCTGGGGAGAGGACACTGAAGCTTTCTTT
once	TRBJ1-5	TRBD1	TRBV15	15	CATSRDTGGHQPQHF	TGTGCCACCAGCAGAGATACAGGGGGTCATCAGCCCCAGCATTTT
few	TRBJ1-2	.	TRBV21-1	15	CASSKSPGPNYGYTF	TGTGCCAGCAGCAAAAGCCCAGGGCCTAACTATGGCTACACCTTC
.	TRBJ1-4	.	TRBV28	12	CASMTGREKLFF	TGTGCCAGCATGACTGGCCGGGAAAAACTGTTTTTT
.	TRBJ2-7	.	TRBV29-1	14	CSARESYLTYEQYF	TGCAGCGCAAGGGAGAGTTATCTAACCTACGAGCAGTACTTC
.	TRBJ1-2	TRBD1	TRBV5-4	14	CASSLGGGSYGYTF	TGTGCCAGCAGCCTAGGAGGGGGCAGCTATGGCTACACCTTC
.	TRBJ2-5	.	TRBV7-8	18	CASSLGGGRGRGQETQYF	TGTGCCAGCAGCTTAGGAGGGGGTAGAGGGAGGGGTCAAGAGACCCAGTACTTC
.	TRBJ1-1	TRBD1	TRBV5-5	16	CASTPGPDRVGTEAFF	TGTGCCAGCACCCCGGGCCCAGACAGGGTAGGGACTGAAGCTTTCTTT
.	TRBJ2-2	TRBD2	TRBV2	15	CASGAGGGSTGELFF	TGTGCCAGCGGAGCGGGCGGGGGGAGTACCGGGGAGCTGTTTTTT
.	TRBJ1-2	TRBD1	TRBV15	14	CATSRDRGNYGYTF	TGTGCCACCAGCAGGGACAGGGGGAATTATGGCTACACCTTC
.	TRBJ1-1	.	TRBV7-2	13	CASTLDRNTEAFF	TGTGCCAGCACTCTAGACAGGAACACTGAAGCTTTCTTT
.	TRBJ2-3	TRBD2	TRBV20-1	17	CSASALAGGRVTDTQYF	TGCAGTGCTAGTGCGCTAGCGGGGGGGCGGGTGACAGATACGCAGTATTTT
once	TRBJ1-6	.	TRBV10-1	13	CATRRDIESPLHF	TGCGCCACACGACGGGACATTGAATCACCCCTCCACTTT
few	TRBJ2-7	.	TRBV4-1	16	CASSQEMRVRSYEQYF	TGCGCCAGCAGCCAAGAGATGAGGGTTCGGTCCTACGAGCAGTACTTC
.	TRBJ1-1	TRBD1	TRBV13	14	CASRTGGMNTEAFF	TGTGCCAGCAGGACAGGGGGTATGAACACTGAAGCTTTCTTT
.	TRBJ2-1	TRBD1	TRBV7-2	17	CASSLVPGQGLWYEQFF	TGTGCCAGCAGCTTAGTCCCGGGACAGGGTCTATGGTATGAGCAGTTCTTC
.	TRBJ2-5	TRBD2	TRBV5-8	14	CASGTGTSGALEDF	TGTGCCAGCGGAACCGGGACTAGCGGGGCTCTGGAGGACTTC
.	TRBJ2-7	TRBD1	TRBV15	16	CATSKYSGTGYYEQYF	TGTGCCACCAGCAAATACTCCGGGACAGGGTACTACGAGCAGTACTTC
.	TRBJ2-7	.	TRBV2	14	CASSAGPRSYEQYF	TGTGCCAGCAGTGCAGGCCCACGCTCCTACGAGCAGTACTTC
few	TRBJ1-1	TRBD1	TRBV6-5	14	CASRSETGATEAFF	TGTGCCAGCAGATCCGAGACAGGGGCCACTGAAGCTTTCTTT
.	TRBJ1-1	.	TRBV11-3	14	CASNHPPGPTEAFF	TGTGCCAGCAATCACCCCCCGGGTCCCACTGAAGCTTTCTTT
once	TRBJ2-7	.	TRBV12-3/TRBV12-4	12	CASSVRSYEQYF	TGTGCCAGCAGTGTCCGGTCCTACGAGCAGTACTTC
.	TRBJ1-4	.	TRBV10-3	13	CAGHGGDNEKLFF	TGTGCCGGGCATGGGGGGGACAATGAAAAACTGTTTTTT
once	TRBJ1-2	TRBD1	TRBV29-1	12	CSGGQGSNGYTF	TGCAGCGGCGGACAGGGCTCGAATGGCTACACCTTC
.	TRBJ2-2	TRBD2	TRBV18	18	CASSPNFGGGGFNGELFF	TGTGCCAGCTCACCAAATTTCGGCGGCGGGGGGTTCAACGGGGAGCTGTTTTTT
.	TRBJ1-2	.	TRBV3-1/TRBV3-2	15	CASTQYGGIVYGYTF	TGTGCCAGCACACAATATGGGGGCATCGTCTATGGCTACACCTTC
.	TRBJ2-7	TRBD2	TRBV18	15	CASSPTSGGSYEQYF	TGTGCCAGCTCCCCGACTAGCGGGGGATCCTACGAGCAGTACTTC